The 19 T cell receptor beta chains in this list originate from one sample, sequenced in a study of T cell responses to AZD1222 COVID-19 vaccine. Data came from immunoSEQ multiplex PCR; TCRdb stores just in-frame clones and leaves some out. Altogether under 95,000 clones are present, around 90% being singletons, with the ten largest covering 2.4%. The material was peripheral blood, obtained on day 0 of AZD1222 vaccination. The receptor source for this set is an adult in good health.

This clone has a single count. J is TRBJ1-1 and V is TRBV5-1; TRBD1 matches at 9 bases. CDR1 is SGHRS, CDR2 YFSETQ, per germline. V shed 4 bases, J shed 6 bases, and the junction held 7 bases outside the gene matches. The length of the CDR3 is 14 residues. Written as DNA, the CDR3 is TGCGCCAGCAGCCCCGGGACAGGGATTTCTGAAGCTTTCTTT. Its protein product is CASSPGTGISEAFF.

This chain uses TRBV6-5 with TRBJ1-2; 10 nucleotides align to TRBD1. Trimming removed 6 bases from V and 4 bases from J; junction bases left unmatched: 5. The CDR3 is made up of 14 amino acids. The germline V gene encodes CDR1 MNHEY and CDR2 SVGAGI. Written as DNA, the CDR3 is TGTGCCAGCAGCCGGGACAGGGGAATCTATGGCTACACCTTC. Translated, it gives CASSRDRGIYGYTF.

V is TRBV12-3 or TRBV12-4 and J is TRBJ1-6; D unresolved. Trimming removed 5 bases at V and 10 bases at J, with 12 bases between. This CDR3 is 13 amino acids long. CDR3 sequence (DNA): TGTGCCAGCAGTCGCCAGCCGGGGTCACCCCTCCACTTT. Translating gives CASSRQPGSPLHF.

The CDR3 region is CASSQTPNTEAFF. The DNA for the CDR3 is TGTGCCAGCAGCCAAACACCAAACACTGAAGCTTTCTTT. The chain links TRBV6-2 or TRBV6-3 to TRBJ1-1; D unresolved. V was shortened by 6 bases and J by 2 bases, with 10 bases between the two germline ends. CDR1 is MNHEY and CDR2 is SVGEGT in the germline V gene. CDR3 length: 13 residues.

The rearrangement links TRBV11-3 to TRBJ2-1; possible D gene TRBD2, 5 bases. Per germline, CDR1 SGHNT and CDR2 YENEEA. Between the trimmed V and J ends, which lost 0 bases and 0 bases, there was a span of 18 bases. The CDR3 runs 19 residues. The CDR3: CASSLDSRQAEPSYNEQFF. The CDR3 region has the DNA TGTGCCAGCAGCTTAGATTCTAGACAAGCGGAGCCCTCCTACAATGAGCAGTTCTTC.

The rearrangement links TRBV4-3 to TRBJ2-6; D is unclear. CDR3 length equals 16 residues. CDR1 and CDR2 (germline): LGHNA, YSLEER. V dropped 0 bases and J dropped 2 bases, with 8 bases sitting between them. The CDR3 DNA reads as TGCGCCAGCAGCCAAGATAACACAGCTGGGGCCAACGTCCTGACTTTC. Translation gives CASSQDNTAGANVLTF.

Only one count was recorded for this clone. As DNA, the CDR3 is TGTGCCAGCAGTTACTCGTTTGGACTAGCGGGCAGCACAGATACGCAGTATTTT. It codes for CASSYSFGLAGSTDTQYF. V usage is TRBV6-2 or TRBV6-3 and J usage is TRBJ2-3; 11 bases agree with TRBD2. The germline V gene encodes CDR1 MNHEY and CDR2 SVGEGT. CDR3 length: 18 amino acids. The J segment lost 0 bases and the V segment lost 0 bases, leaving 5 bases of the junction unmatched.

V usage is TRBV30 and J usage is TRBJ2-7, with D maybe TRBD2 (6 bases). CDR1 and CDR2 from the germline V gene are GTSNPN and SVGIG (reference sequence). V lost 3 bases to trimming and J lost 1 base, with 7 bases between them. The CDR3 extends over 12 amino acids. This CDR3 reads CAWSGTSYEQYF. DNA of the CDR3: TGTGCCTGGAGCGGGACTTCCTACGAGCAGTACTTC.

This chain joins TRBV5-5 and TRBJ1-1; 8 bases line up with TRBD1. J gave up 6 bases and V 4 bases, and 2 bases lay outside the gene matches. This CDR3 contains 12 residues. The germline CDR1 and CDR2 sequences are SGHKS and YYEKEE (reference sequence). The DNA of the CDR3 is TGTGCCAGCAGCCTGACAGGGGCTGAAGCTTTCTTT. Protein product: CASSLTGAEAFF.

V gene TRBV19 combines with J gene TRBJ2-3; D remains unclear. The CDR3 length is 14 residues. The V end lost 7 bases, the J end lost 0 bases, and 11 bases lay between the germline ends. The germline V gene encodes CDR1 LNHDA and CDR2 SQIVND (reference sequence). CDR3 loop: CASKHRLSTDTQYF. The DNA for the CDR3 is TGTGCCAGTAAACACAGACTTAGCACAGATACGCAGTATTTT.

This clone was seen just once. J is TRBJ2-5 and V is TRBV5-6, with 10 bases that match TRBD2. Germline V gives CDR1 SGHDT, CDR2 YYEEEE. The CDR3 sequence is 14 residues long. With V trimmed by 4 bases and J by 3 bases, 3 bases remained unmatched. CDR3: CASSTSGGEETQYF. As DNA, the CDR3 is TGTGCCAGCAGCACCAGCGGGGGGGAAGAGACCCAGTACTTC.

This chain connects TRBV7-9 to TRBJ1-1, with TRBD1 matching over 9 bases. Per germline, CDR1 SEHNR and CDR2 FQNEAQ (reference sequence). The V gene end was trimmed by 1 base and the J gene end by 0 bases; junction bases not matched to a gene: 6. CDR3 size: 17 residues. CDR3 region: CASSLEFGTGLNTEAFF. Here the CDR3 DNA reads TGTGCCAGCAGCTTAGAATTCGGGACAGGGTTGAACACTGAAGCTTTCTTT.

This clone has just one count. The chain recombines TRBV7-2 with TRBJ1-1; D gene ambiguous. Germline CDR1 and CDR2: SGHTA and FQGNSA. The CDR3 is made up of 14 amino acids. V was shortened by 3 bases and J by 3 bases, with 11 bases between the two germline ends. For the CDR3, the DNA is TGTGCCAGCAGCTTTGACACCCCTCACACTGAAGCTTTCTTT. Its translation is CASSFDTPHTEAFF.

The genes are TRBV6-2 or TRBV6-3 and TRBJ1-2; 7 bases are a match to TRBD1. Germline V gives CDR1 MNHEY, CDR2 SVGEGT. The CDR3 contains 15 residues. With V trimmed by 0 bases and J by 4 bases, 5 bases remained unmatched. This CDR3 is CASSYSEQGVYGYTF. The CDR3 DNA reads as TGTGCCAGCAGTTACTCGGAGCAGGGGGTCTATGGCTACACCTTC.

CDR3 region: CASTSGLGAGTEAFF. The CDR3 bases are TGTGCCAGCACCTCCGGTTTGGGAGCGGGTACTGAAGCTTTCTTT. The rearrangement uses TRBV6-5 and TRBJ1-1; D remains ambiguous. V was cut by 7 bases and J by 5 bases, with 20 bases left in between. Germline lookup yields CDR1 MNHEY and CDR2 SVGAGI. This CDR3 is built from 15 residues.

The gene calls are TRBV6-4 and TRBJ2-3, with 7 nucleotides matching TRBD1. Trimming removed 2 bases from V and 4 bases from J; junction bases left unmatched: 3. The CDR3 runs to 14 residues. The germline CDR1 and CDR2 sequences are MRHNA and SNTAGT. CDR3 amino acids: CASSDKGGPDTQYF. The CDR3, as DNA: TGTGCCAGCAGTGACAAAGGGGGCCCAGATACGCAGTATTTT.

The sample holds a few counts of this clone. The rearrangement uses TRBV7-2 and TRBJ2-5, with 8 bases identical to TRBD2. Germline V gene sequence: CDR1 SGHTA, CDR2 FQGNSA. The CDR3 extends over 15 amino acids. J gave up 5 bases and V 3 bases, and 8 bases lay outside the gene matches. The CDR3 sequence: CASSFSWRGAETQYF. Here the CDR3 DNA reads TGTGCCAGCAGCTTCTCTTGGCGGGGGGCTGAGACCCAGTACTTC. Supplemented by reference TRBV7-2 and TRBJ2-5, the full variable domain reads GAGVSQSPSNKVTEKGKDVELRCDPISGHTALYWYRQSLGQGLEFLIYFQGNSAPDKSGLPSDRFSAERTGGSVSTLTIQRTQQEDSAVYLCASSFSWRGAETQYFGPGTRLLVL.

This clone was detected only once. V usage is TRBV11-2 and J usage is TRBJ1-6; perhaps TRBD1 as D (5 bases). Germline CDR1 SGHAT, CDR2 FQNNGV. With 0 bases removed from V and 5 bases from J, the gap between germline ends came to 11 bases. The CDR3 contains 16 residues. CDR3 residues: CASSLDRGLHNSPLHF. In DNA, the CDR3 is TGTGCCAGCAGCTTAGACCGGGGACTTCATAATTCACCCCTCCACTTT.

V usage is TRBV2 and J usage is TRBJ1-1; possibly TRBD1 for D (6 bases). Trimming cost V 6 bases and J 0 bases, with 8 bases left between them. This CDR3 is built from 13 residues. Germline V lookup: CDR1 SNHLY, CDR2 FYNNEI. The CDR3 nucleotides are TGTGCCAGCAGCGGACAGATGAACACTGAAGCTTTCTTT. Translated: CASSGQMNTEAFF.